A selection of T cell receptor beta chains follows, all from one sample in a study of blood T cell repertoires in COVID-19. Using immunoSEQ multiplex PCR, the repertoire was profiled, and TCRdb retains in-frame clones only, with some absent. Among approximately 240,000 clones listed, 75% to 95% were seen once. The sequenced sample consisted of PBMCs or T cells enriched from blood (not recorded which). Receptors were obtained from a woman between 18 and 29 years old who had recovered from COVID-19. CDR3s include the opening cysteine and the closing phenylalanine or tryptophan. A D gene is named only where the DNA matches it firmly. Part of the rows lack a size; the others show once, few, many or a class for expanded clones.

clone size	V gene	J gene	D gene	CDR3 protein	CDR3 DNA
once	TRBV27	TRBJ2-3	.	CASSLGLRTDTQYF	TGTGCCAGCAGTTTAGGGCTTCGCACAGATACGCAGTATTTT
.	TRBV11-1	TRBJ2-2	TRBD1	CASSRDRVGELFF	TGTGCCAGCAGCAGGGACAGGGTGGGGGAGCTGTTTTTT
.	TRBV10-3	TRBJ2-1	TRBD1	CASQPLTGDYNEQFF	TGTGCCTCCCAGCCTCTAACAGGGGACTACAATGAGCAGTTCTTC
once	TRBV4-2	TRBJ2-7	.	CASSQVARGTYEQYF	TGTGCCAGCAGCCAAGTCGCCAGGGGTACCTACGAGCAGTACTTC
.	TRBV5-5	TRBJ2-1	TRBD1	CASGRTGASNEQFF	TGTGCCAGCGGCCGGACAGGGGCAAGCAATGAGCAGTTCTTC
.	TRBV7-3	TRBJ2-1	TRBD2	CASSVRAGGYYNEQFF	TGTGCCAGCAGCGTTAGGGCGGGAGGTTATTACAATGAGCAGTTCTTC
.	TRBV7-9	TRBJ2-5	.	CASSQGRRETQYF	TGTGCCAGCAGCCAAGGAAGGCGGGAGACCCAGTACTTC
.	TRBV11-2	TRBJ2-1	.	CASGRGYNEQFF	TGTGCCAGCGGGCGGGGCTACAATGAGCAGTTCTTC
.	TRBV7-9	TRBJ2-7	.	CASSPRDKNYEQYF	TGTGCCAGCAGCCCCCGGGACAAGAACTACGAGCAGTACTTC
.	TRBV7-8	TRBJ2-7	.	CASAPRVFDEQYF	TGTGCCAGCGCACCCAGGGTCTTCGACGAGCAGTACTTC
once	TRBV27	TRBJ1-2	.	CASSFGGSTNYGYTF	TGTGCCAGCAGTTTCGGGGGTTCCACTAACTATGGCTACACCTTC
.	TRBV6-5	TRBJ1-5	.	CASSNIPGGNQPQHF	TGTGCCAGCAGTAATATTCCGGGAGGCAATCAGCCCCAGCATTTT
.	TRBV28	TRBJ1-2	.	CASSFRDRRRYGYTF	TGTGCCAGCAGTTTCCGTGACAGACGGCGCTATGGCTACACCTTC
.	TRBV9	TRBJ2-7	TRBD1	CASSPGQGWSEQYF	TGTGCCAGCAGCCCGGGACAGGGGTGGAGCGAGCAGTACTTC
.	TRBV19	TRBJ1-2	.	CASSINSLSFQDGYTF	TGTGCCAGTAGTATTAACAGCCTAAGCTTTCAGGATGGCTACACCTTC
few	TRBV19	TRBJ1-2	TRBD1	CASLGTGDYGYTF	TGTGCCAGTCTCGGGACAGGGGACTATGGCTACACCTTC
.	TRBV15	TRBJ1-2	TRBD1	CATRIQGDNYGYTF	TGTGCCACCAGAATACAGGGGGATAACTATGGCTACACCTTC
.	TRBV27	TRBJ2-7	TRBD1	CASSRAHRGSYEQYF	TGTGCCAGCAGCAGAGCACACAGGGGGTCCTACGAGCAGTACTTC
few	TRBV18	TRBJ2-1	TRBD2	CASSPLNGRLSNEQFF	TGTGCCAGCTCACCTCTGAACGGGAGGCTTAGCAATGAGCAGTTCTTC
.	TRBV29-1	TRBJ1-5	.	CSVEDPGKETHQHF	TGCAGCGTTGAAGATCCGGGAAAAGAAACACACCAGCATTTT
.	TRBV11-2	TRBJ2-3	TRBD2	CASSPGGVGGTDTQYF	TGTGCCAGCAGCCCCGGTGGGGTGGGAGGGACAGATACGCAGTATTTT
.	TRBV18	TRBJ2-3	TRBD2	CASSPSGGSTDTQYF	TGTGCCAGCTCACCCAGCGGGGGGAGCACAGATACGCAGTATTTT
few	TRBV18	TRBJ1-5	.	CASSPESGNQPQHF	TGTGCCAGCTCACCGGAATCGGGGAATCAGCCCCAGCATTTT
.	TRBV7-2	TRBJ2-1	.	CASSLGQITPGLNEQFF	TGTGCCAGCAGCTTAGGACAAATTACACCGGGACTGAATGAGCAGTTCTTC
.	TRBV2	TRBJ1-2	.	CASSDGPKTYRVYGYTF	TGTGCCAGCAGTGATGGACCTAAAACTTACAGGGTCTATGGCTACACCTTC
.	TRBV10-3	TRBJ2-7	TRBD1	CAISPLTGAHEQYF	TGTGCCATCAGCCCCCTTACAGGGGCCCACGAGCAGTACTTC
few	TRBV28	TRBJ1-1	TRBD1	CASNTGVTEAFF	TGTGCCAGCAATACAGGGGTCACTGAAGCTTTCTTT
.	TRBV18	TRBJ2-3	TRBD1	CASSRPDRGVADTQYF	TGTGCCAGCTCTCGACCTGACAGGGGGGTTGCAGATACGCAGTATTTT
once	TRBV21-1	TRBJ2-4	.	CASSTRQGRAKNIQYF	TGTGCCAGCAGCACTCGACAGGGCCGAGCCAAAAACATTCAGTACTTC
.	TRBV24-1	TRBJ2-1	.	CATSGTAYNEQFF	TGTGCCACCAGTGGCACAGCCTACAATGAGCAGTTCTTC
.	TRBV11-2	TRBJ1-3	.	CASGHSGNTIYF	TGTGCCAGCGGCCACTCTGGAAACACCATATATTTT
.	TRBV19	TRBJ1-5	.	CASSLSGRLIGDQPQHF	TGTGCCAGTAGTCTATCCGGGAGGCTAATCGGGGATCAGCCCCAGCATTTT
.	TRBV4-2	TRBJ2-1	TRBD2	CASSQELGTTNEQFF	TGTGCCAGCAGCCAAGAATTAGGGACTACCAATGAGCAGTTCTTC
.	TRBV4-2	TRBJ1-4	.	CASSQALMGQINEKLFF	TGTGCCAGCAGCCAGGCCCTTATGGGACAAATTAATGAAAAACTGTTTTTT
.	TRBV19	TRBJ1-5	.	CASSWVRFGNQPQHF	TGTGCCAGTAGTTGGGTGAGGTTCGGAAATCAGCCCCAGCATTTT
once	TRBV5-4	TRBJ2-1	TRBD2	CASSPQERGGNEQFF	TGTGCCAGCAGCCCACAGGAGCGGGGGGGCAATGAGCAGTTCTTC
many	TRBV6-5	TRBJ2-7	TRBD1	CASRAGTGGDEQYF	TGTGCCAGCAGGGCCGGGACAGGGGGAGACGAGCAGTACTTC
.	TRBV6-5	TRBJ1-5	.	CASSYSQARGQPQHF	TGTGCCAGCAGTTACTCCCAGGCCCGTGGGCAGCCCCAGCATTTT
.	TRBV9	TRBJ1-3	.	CASSVGQYLNTIYF	TGTGCCAGCAGCGTTGGACAATACCTAAACACCATATATTTT
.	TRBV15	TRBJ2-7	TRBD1	CATSPDRGSSYEQYF	TGTGCCACCAGCCCCGACAGGGGGAGCTCCTACGAGCAGTACTTC
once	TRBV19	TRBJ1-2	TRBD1	CASSTTGEVGYTF	TGTGCCAGTAGTACTACAGGGGAGGTCGGCTACACCTTC
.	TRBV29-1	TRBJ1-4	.	CSVADSANEKLFF	TGCAGCGTTGCTGACAGCGCTAATGAAAAACTGTTTTTT
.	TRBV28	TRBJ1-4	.	CASSLARLNEKLFF	TGTGCCAGCAGTTTAGCCAGGCTGAATGAAAAACTGTTTTTT
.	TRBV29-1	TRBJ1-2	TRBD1	CSVGQGRENGYTF	TGCAGCGTCGGACAGGGAAGGGAGAATGGCTACACCTTC
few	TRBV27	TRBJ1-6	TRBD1	CASRNIRDRADSPLHF	TGTGCCAGCAGAAACATCCGGGACAGGGCGGATTCACCCCTCCACTTT
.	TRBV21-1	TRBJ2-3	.	CASSKALAHGVLTDTQYF	TGTGCCAGCAGCAAAGCGTTGGCCCACGGGGTCTTGACAGATACGCAGTATTTT
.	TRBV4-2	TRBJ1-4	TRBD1	CASSQGGTGEEKLFF	TGTGCCAGCAGCCAAGGAGGGACAGGGGAGGAAAAACTGTTTTTT
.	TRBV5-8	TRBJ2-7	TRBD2	CASSLQRGPYEQYF	TGTGCCAGCAGCCTGCAGCGGGGCCCCTACGAGCAGTACTTC
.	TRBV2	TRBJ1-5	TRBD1	CASSPPGQGRHQPQHF	TGTGCCAGCAGTCCTCCGGGACAGGGTAGGCATCAGCCCCAGCATTTT
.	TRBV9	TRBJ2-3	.	CASSVGGVPGDTQYF	TGTGCCAGCAGCGTAGGCGGGGTCCCGGGGGATACGCAGTATTTT
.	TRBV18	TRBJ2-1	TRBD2	CASSLTSGDYNEQFF	TGTGCCAGCTCTCTCACTAGCGGGGATTACAATGAGCAGTTCTTC
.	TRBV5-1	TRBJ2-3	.	CASSYAGSGTDTQYF	TGCGCCAGCAGCTATGCGGGGTCTGGCACAGATACGCAGTATTTT
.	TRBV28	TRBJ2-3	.	CASSAGIGATDTQYF	TGTGCCAGCAGTGCGGGGATCGGAGCCACAGATACGCAGTATTTT
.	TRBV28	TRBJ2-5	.	CASSGAGRETQYF	TGTGCCAGCAGTGGGGCAGGTCGAGAGACCCAGTACTTC
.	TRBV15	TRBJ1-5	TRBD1	CATSSRQGAYQPQHF	TGTGCCACCAGCAGTAGACAGGGGGCCTATCAGCCCCAGCATTTT